A selection of T cell receptor beta chains follows, all from one sample in a study of CD8 T cells in Susac syndrome. Via MiXCR, TCRdb re-called the immunoSEQ multiplex PCR reads, giving one row per CDR3 protein. Seen here are about 200,000 distinct CDR3 sequences, 91% observed once, and the top ten hold over 0.075%. Source material: CD4+ T cells from PBMCs. Receptors were obtained from a human donor with Susac syndrome. Both conserved end residues are part of each CDR3. A D gene is named only where the DNA matches it firmly. Clone size is given for some rows only: seen once, a few or many times, or a class if the clone is expanded.

CDR3 protein	D gene	clone size	V gene
CASSVAGKDYGYTF	.	.	TRBV9
CATSRATAGDTQYF	.	.	TRBV15
CASRPGQDHYNEQFF	TRBD1	.	TRBV12-3/TRBV12-4
CASSLSWGAQGTGELFF	.	.	TRBV7-9
CASSSYSGWQGANEQFF	.	.	TRBV28
CASTSSGGFSRELFF	TRBD2	.	TRBV6-5
CASSLALGRDEQFF	.	.	TRBV5-1
CASSYLYSGNTIYF	.	.	TRBV6-6
CASSLARVTEAFF	.	once	TRBV7-2
CASSEQLPGGPETQYF	TRBD1	.	TRBV6-1
CAWSTGSHEQYF	TRBD1	.	TRBV30
CSASVYGRAITDTQYF	TRBD2	once	TRBV20-1
CAWSVGGDYGYTF	.	.	TRBV30
CASSGQGDTGELFF	TRBD1	once	TRBV2
CATSPRGTDYEQYF	.	once	TRBV15
CASSRDMNYGYTF	.	few	TRBV6-1
CASSLVSSSTEAFF	.	.	TRBV7-2
CASSLNRGVIDEQFF	TRBD1	.	TRBV5-4
CATSRDPPTLGGEGPQHF	.	.	TRBV15
CASSLSGLAGYNEQFF	TRBD2	.	TRBV28
CASSLERGGPETQYF	TRBD2	.	TRBV11-2
CSAKTTLRVVQPEAFF	.	.	TRBV20-1
CASNRLAASTDTQYF	TRBD2	.	TRBV2
CASSSLGTLATNEKLFF	.	.	TRBV27
CASSYSRRTLNTEAFF	.	once	TRBV6-5
CASSPGLGEYVEKLFF	.	.	TRBV27
CSGLYKLNTEAFF	.	.	TRBV20-1
CSASVGGTEAFF	.	.	TRBV20-1
CASSVRQQGAEAFF	.	.	TRBV9
CASIKGLANEQFF	TRBD2	.	TRBV28
CASSYRDRVNLLTLPKRYEQYF	TRBD1	.	TRBV12-3/TRBV12-4
CASSLESGAYNEQFF	.	.	TRBV5-5
CASSSQSLNTEAFF	.	.	TRBV6-1
CASSPRGHVSNQPQHF	TRBD1	.	TRBV12-3/TRBV12-4
CASSRFSGQGVSGYTF	TRBD1	.	TRBV4-1
CASSLREGRVEQYF	.	.	TRBV5-1
CAIKSATSTDTQYF	.	.	TRBV10-3
CASSLAPGLYGYTF	.	.	TRBV5-4
CASGLVMAAGGPNYNEQFF	TRBD2	.	TRBV12-5
CASSRIVLDQRNQPQHF	.	.	TRBV18
CASSLVVGERGTYEQYF	.	.	TRBV5-1
CASSQLTMTGPQETQYF	TRBD1	.	TRBV5-1
CSARPAGLSYEQYF	.	.	TRBV20-1
CASSLYVGGPGDEQYF	TRBD2	.	TRBV7-3
CASSVEGVLNYGYTF	.	.	TRBV9
CAISKNRDRVHGEQFF	TRBD1	.	TRBV10-3
CAISERATGPGQPQHF	TRBD1	.	TRBV10-3
CASSYSRGQCNQPQHF	TRBD1	.	TRBV6-7
CASSLRDGVAQYF	.	.	TRBV11-2
CASSQVSGGETQYF	.	.	TRBV3-1
CASSPGYSNQPQHF	.	.	TRBV18
CASSESGGGSADTQYF	TRBD2	once	TRBV25-1
CASSPLGGSTDTQYF	TRBD2	.	TRBV12-3/TRBV12-4
CASSPPYYQETQYF	.	.	TRBV18
CASSLGRNTANTGELFF	.	.	TRBV5-6